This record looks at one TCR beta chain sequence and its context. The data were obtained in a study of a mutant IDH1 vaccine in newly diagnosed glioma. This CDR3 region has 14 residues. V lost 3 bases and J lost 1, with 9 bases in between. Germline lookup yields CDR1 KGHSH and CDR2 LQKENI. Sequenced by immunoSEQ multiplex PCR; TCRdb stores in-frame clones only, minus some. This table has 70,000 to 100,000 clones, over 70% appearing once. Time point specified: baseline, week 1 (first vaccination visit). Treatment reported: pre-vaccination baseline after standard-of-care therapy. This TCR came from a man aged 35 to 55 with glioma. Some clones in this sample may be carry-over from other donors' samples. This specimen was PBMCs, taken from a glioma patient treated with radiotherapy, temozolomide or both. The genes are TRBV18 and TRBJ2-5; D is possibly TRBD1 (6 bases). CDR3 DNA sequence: TGTGCCAGCTCACCTCAGGGGTCCCAAGAGACCCAGTACTTC. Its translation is CASSPQGSQETQYF. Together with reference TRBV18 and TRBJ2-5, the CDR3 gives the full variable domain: NAGVMQNPRHLVRRRGQEARLRCSPMKGHSHVYWYRQLPEEGLKFMVYLQKENIIDESGMPKERFSAEFPKEGPSILRIQQVVRGDSAAYFCASSPQGSQETQYFGPGTRLLVL.